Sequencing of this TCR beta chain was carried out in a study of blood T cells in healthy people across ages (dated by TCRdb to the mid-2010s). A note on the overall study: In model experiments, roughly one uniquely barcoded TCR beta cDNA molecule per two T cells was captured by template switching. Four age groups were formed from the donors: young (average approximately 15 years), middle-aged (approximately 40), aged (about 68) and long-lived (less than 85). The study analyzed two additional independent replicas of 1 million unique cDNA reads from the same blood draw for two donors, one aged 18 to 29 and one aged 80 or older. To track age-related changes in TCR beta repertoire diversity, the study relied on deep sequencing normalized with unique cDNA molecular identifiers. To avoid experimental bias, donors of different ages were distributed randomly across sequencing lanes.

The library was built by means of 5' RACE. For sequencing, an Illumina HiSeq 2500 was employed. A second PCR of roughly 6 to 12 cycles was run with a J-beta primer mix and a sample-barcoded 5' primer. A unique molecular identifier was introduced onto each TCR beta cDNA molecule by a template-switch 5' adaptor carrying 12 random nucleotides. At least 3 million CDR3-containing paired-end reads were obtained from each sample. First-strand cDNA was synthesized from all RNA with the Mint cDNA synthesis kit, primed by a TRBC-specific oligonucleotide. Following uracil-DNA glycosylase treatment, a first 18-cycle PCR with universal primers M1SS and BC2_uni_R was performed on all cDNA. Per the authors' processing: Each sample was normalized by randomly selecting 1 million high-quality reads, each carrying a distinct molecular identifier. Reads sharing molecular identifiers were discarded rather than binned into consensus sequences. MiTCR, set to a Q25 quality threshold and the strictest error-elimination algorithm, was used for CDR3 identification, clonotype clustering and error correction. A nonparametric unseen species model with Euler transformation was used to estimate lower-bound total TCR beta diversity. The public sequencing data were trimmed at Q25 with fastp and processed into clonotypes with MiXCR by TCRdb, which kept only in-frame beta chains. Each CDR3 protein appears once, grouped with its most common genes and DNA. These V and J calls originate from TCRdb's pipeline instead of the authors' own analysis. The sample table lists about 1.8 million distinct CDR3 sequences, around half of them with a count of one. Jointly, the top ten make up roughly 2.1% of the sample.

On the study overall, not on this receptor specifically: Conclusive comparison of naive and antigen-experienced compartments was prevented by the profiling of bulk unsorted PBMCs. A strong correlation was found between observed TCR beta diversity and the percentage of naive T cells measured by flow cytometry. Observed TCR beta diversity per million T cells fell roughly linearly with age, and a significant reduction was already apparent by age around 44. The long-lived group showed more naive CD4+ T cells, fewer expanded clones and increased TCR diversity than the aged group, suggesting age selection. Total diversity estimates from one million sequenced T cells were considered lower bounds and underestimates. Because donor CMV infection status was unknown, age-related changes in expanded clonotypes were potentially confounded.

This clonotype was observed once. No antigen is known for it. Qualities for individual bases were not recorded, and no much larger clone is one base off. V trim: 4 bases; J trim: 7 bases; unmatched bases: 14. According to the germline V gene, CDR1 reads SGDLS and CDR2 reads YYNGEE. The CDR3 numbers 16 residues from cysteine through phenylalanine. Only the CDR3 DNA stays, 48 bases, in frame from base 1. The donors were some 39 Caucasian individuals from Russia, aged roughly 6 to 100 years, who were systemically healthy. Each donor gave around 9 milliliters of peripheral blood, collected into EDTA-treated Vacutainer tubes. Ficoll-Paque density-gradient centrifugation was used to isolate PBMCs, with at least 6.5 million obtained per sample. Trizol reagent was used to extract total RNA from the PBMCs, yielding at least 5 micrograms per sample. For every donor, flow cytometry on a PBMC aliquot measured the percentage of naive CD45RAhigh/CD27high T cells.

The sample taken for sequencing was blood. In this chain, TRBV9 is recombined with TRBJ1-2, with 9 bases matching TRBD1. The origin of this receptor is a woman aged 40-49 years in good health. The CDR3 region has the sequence CASSPHGDRELRGYTF. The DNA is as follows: TGTGCCAGCAGCCCCCATGGGGACAGGGAATTACGTGGCTACACCTTC.